The next 27 T cell receptor beta chains were all read from a single sample in a study of PD-1 blockade in classical Hodgkin lymphoma. With no exception, relapse followed autologous stem cell transplantation in all patients, and brentuximab vedotin exposure varied. The table came from immunoSEQ multiplex PCR; TCRdb's copy has only in-frame clones and leaves some out. The sample lists approximately 73,000 clones; about 92% were seen once. Here the sequenced sample was peripheral blood mononuclear cells (PBMCs), taken at baseline. The receptors were sampled from a human donor with classical Hodgkin lymphoma.

The CDR3 reads CASRHRDNSYEQYF. The CDR3 DNA follows: TGTGCCAGTCGCCACCGGGACAACTCCTACGAGCAGTACTTC. V usage is TRBV19 and J usage is TRBJ2-7, with D possibly being TRBD1 (6 bases). Germline assignment: CDR1 LNHDA and CDR2 SQIVND (reference sequence). V was trimmed by 8 bases and J by 0 bases, leaving 14 bases between them. The CDR3 has 14 amino acids.

V and J are TRBV6-1 and TRBJ2-5; tentatively, D is TRBD2 (5 bases). The CDR3 loop spans 13 amino acids. Germline CDR1 and CDR2: MNHNS and SASEGT. V was shortened by 8 bases and J by 5 bases, with 15 bases between the two germline ends. The DNA for the CDR3 is TGTGCCAGCCAAAGCGGCCGGTCGGAGACCCAGTACTTC. Its protein is CASQSGRSETQYF.

The chain joins TRBV5-5 to TRBJ2-5, with unresolved D. The CDR3 is made up of 12 amino acids. Germline assignment: CDR1 SGHKS and CDR2 YYEKEE (reference sequence). V lost 4 bases, J lost 5 bases, and 9 bases lay in between. The CDR3 DNA follows: TGTGCCAGCAGCCCCACTCCGGAGACCCAGTACTTC. Protein product: CASSPTPETQYF.

CDR3 region: CASKGGGPTYEQYF. The CDR3 DNA reads as TGTGCCAGCAAGGGGGGTGGACCCACCTACGAGCAGTACTTC. V usage is TRBV6-1 and J usage is TRBJ2-7; D is tentatively TRBD1 or TRBD2 (6 bases each). This CDR3 is built from 14 residues. From germline, CDR1 is MNHNS and CDR2 SASEGT. The V and J ends lost 7 bases and 2 bases respectively, with 15 bases between them.

This chain links TRBV7-9 with TRBJ2-1, with D hard to call. V dropped 5 bases and J dropped 7 bases, with 12 bases sitting between them. The V gene's germline CDR1 is SEHNR and CDR2 FQNEAQ (reference sequence). The CDR3 length is 13 residues. CDR3 region: CASSLSGWNEQFF. CDR3 nucleotides: TGTGCCAGCAGCCTTTCCGGGTGGAATGAGCAGTTCTTC.

V and J are TRBV27 and TRBJ1-1, with D perhaps matching TRBD1 (5 bases). In germline, CDR1 is MNHEY, CDR2 SMNVEV (reference sequence). The CDR3 contains 14 residues. Trimming took off 2 bases at V and 0 bases at J, with 7 bases between the two ends. The CDR3 sequence: CASSLGALNTEAFF. CDR3 coding DNA: TGTGCCAGCAGTTTAGGGGCACTGAACACTGAAGCTTTCTTT.

This chain connects TRBV7-8 to TRBJ1-1; no clear D. Germline CDR1 reads SGHVS; CDR2 reads FQNEAQ. This CDR3 comprises 16 residues. Between the trimmed V and J ends, which lost 0 bases and 3 bases, there was a span of 14 bases. CDR3 bases: TGTGCCAGCAGCTTAGCTGTTAGAGTGTTCGACACTGAAGCTTTCTTT. Its translation is CASSLAVRVFDTEAFF.

J is TRBJ1-1 and V is TRBV25-1, with a possible D match to TRBD1 (5 bases). The CDR3 runs 14 residues. Deletions cut 4 bases from V and 3 bases from J, with 12 bases between. Germline V lookup: CDR1 MGHDK, CDR2 SYGVNS. Here the CDR3 DNA reads TGTGCCAGCAGTGTGAGGGTAGGGGACACTGAAGCTTTCTTT. It is translated as CASSVRVGDTEAFF.

This clone was seen just once. J is TRBJ1-1 and V is TRBV6-5; tentatively, D is TRBD1 (6 bases). Deletions cut 7 bases from V and 5 bases from J, with 17 bases between. There are 14 residues in the CDR3. Germline loops: CDR1 MNHEY, CDR2 SVGAGI. The CDR3 region has the DNA TGTGCCAGCACCCTGAGACAGGTTGGGACTGAAGCTTTCTTT. Its protein is CASTLRQVGTEAFF.

The chain links TRBV9 to TRBJ2-7; 9 nucleotides line up with TRBD1. CDR3 length equals 14 residues. The J segment lost 5 bases and the V segment lost 3 bases, leaving 6 bases of the junction unmatched. Germline values: CDR1 SGDLS, CDR2 YYNGEE. CDR3 amino acids: CASSGGDRVHEQYF. The DNA of the CDR3 is TGTGCCAGCAGCGGGGGGGACAGGGTCCACGAGCAGTACTTC.

A single count supports this clone. The sample holds other DNA sequences that translate to the same CDR3. The chain joins TRBV19 to TRBJ2-7; D may correspond to TRBD1 or TRBD2 (5 bases each). Per the germline V gene, CDR1 is LNHDA and CDR2 is SQIVND (reference sequence). Trimming pared 3 bases from V and 2 bases from J, leaving 11 bases between. The CDR3 consists of 14 residues. CDR3 DNA sequence: TGTGCCAGTAGTATTGGGACGTCCGCCTACGAGCAGTACTTC. Residues: CASSIGTSAYEQYF.

The chain recombines TRBV6-4 with TRBJ1-5; 8 bases map to TRBD1. J gave up 4 bases and V 7 bases, and 3 bases lay outside the gene matches. The CDR3 is 13 amino acids. Per germline, CDR1 MRHNA and CDR2 SNTAGT. CDR3 residues: CASNGTGNQPQHF. The CDR3 bases are TGTGCCAGCAACGGGACAGGTAATCAGCCCCAGCATTTT.

V and J are TRBV4-2 and TRBJ2-3; TRBD2 might be the D (6 bases). The CDR3 spans 15 residues. Germline V gives CDR1 LGHNA, CDR2 YNFKEQ. Trimming removed 1 base at V and 2 bases at J, with 10 bases between. CDR3 residues: CASSQAGEPTDTQYF. The DNA of the CDR3 is TGTGCCAGCAGCCAAGCGGGAGAACCCACAGATACGCAGTATTTT.

The chain joins TRBV6-6 to TRBJ1-3; D gene ambiguous. The CDR3 has 16 residues. Trimming stripped 2 bases from V and 0 bases from J, with 11 bases between. The germline CDR1 and CDR2 sequences are MNHNY and SVGAGI (reference sequence). The chain's CDR3 is CASSYLVGSSGNTIYF. DNA of the CDR3: TGTGCCAGCAGTTACCTGGTGGGGTCCTCTGGAAACACCATATATTTT.

The chain combines TRBV28 with TRBJ2-7; 8 nucleotides line up with TRBD1. CDR1 is MDHEN, CDR2 SYDVKM, per germline. The length of the CDR3 is 17 residues. V dropped 5 bases and J dropped 2; count of bases not matched to a gene: 14. Here the CDR3 reads CASSLGTGLMDAYEQYF. As DNA, the CDR3 is TGTGCCAGCAGTCTGGGGACAGGTCTGATGGACGCCTACGAGCAGTACTTC.

This rearrangement joins TRBV4-1 to TRBJ2-7, with 7 bases lining up with TRBD1. V trimming: 2 bases; J trimming: 6 bases; junction bases outside the gene matches: 1. This CDR3 is built from 12 residues. Per the germline V gene, CDR1 is MGHRA and CDR2 is YSYEKL. The CDR3 DNA follows: TGCGCCAGCAGCCAAACAGGGGTCGAGCAGTACTTC. Its protein is CASSQTGVEQYF.

This clone came up once. This rearrangement joins TRBV2 to TRBJ2-7; maybe TRBD1 (5 bases). V lost 6 bases to trimming and J lost 0 bases, with 12 bases between them. The CDR3 is 14 residues long. Germline CDR1 and CDR2: SNHLY and FYNNEI. CDR3 sequence reads: CASRTLDNSYEQYF. CDR3 sequence (DNA): TGTGCCAGCAGGACCTTGGACAACTCCTACGAGCAGTACTTC.

The chain recombines TRBV5-6 with TRBJ1-5; TRBD1 aligns across 7 bases. From germline, CDR1 is SGHDT and CDR2 YYEEEE. The CDR3 spans 19 residues. V shed 0 bases and J 0 bases; nucleotides not matched to a gene: 12. DNA for the CDR3: TGTGCCAGCAGCTTGGCACGGGACAGCGGAACCTATAGCAATCAGCCCCAGCATTTT. Residues: CASSLARDSGTYSNQPQHF.

The chain employs TRBV4-1 and TRBJ1-6; D ambiguous. Germline loops: CDR1 MGHRA, CDR2 YSYEKL. The CDR3 covers 15 residues. V lost 0 bases and J lost 14, with 17 bases in between. DNA of the CDR3: TGCGCCAGCAGCCAAGATCGCAGCACAAATCTAGCCCTCCACTTT. Amino acids: CASSQDRSTNLALHF.

V and J are TRBV1 and TRBJ2-1; the D call TRBD2 from the table was never checked on the DNA. TRBV1 is a recognized pseudogene. The CDR3 totals 15 residues. The CDR3 bases are TGCACCAGCAGCCCTCAGCGGGGGGCCTACAATGAGCAGTTCTTC. It is translated as CTSSPQRGAYNEQFF.

J is TRBJ2-2 and V is TRBV2, with 7 nucleotides matching TRBD2. Trimming took 3 bases from V and 7 from J; bases not matched to a gene: 11. CDR1 SNHLY and CDR2 FYNNEI come from the germline V gene. The CDR3 is made up of 16 amino acids. The CDR3 DNA follows: TGTGCCAGCAGTGATAGCTTAGAGAGCGGGATCGGGGAGCTGTTTTTT. Translating gives CASSDSLESGIGELFF.

The chain's CDR3 is CASSLDTGQLYSTIYF. The CDR3 region has the DNA TGCGCCAGCAGCTTGGACACCGGACAGCTTTATTCCACCATATATTTT. J is TRBJ1-3 and V is TRBV5-1, with D possibly matching TRBD1 (6 bases). CDR1 and CDR2 (germline): SGHRS, YFSETQ. This CDR3 comprises 16 residues. The ends were cut back, 0 bases at V and 9 bases at J, with 19 bases in the middle.

This clone has a handful of counts. V usage is TRBV16 and J usage is TRBJ1-1, with D perhaps TRBD1 (5 bases). V was shortened by 3 bases and J by 1 base, with 12 bases between the two germline ends. The germline V gene encodes CDR1 KGHSY and CDR2 FQNENV. The CDR3 spans 15 residues. CDR3 sequence (DNA): TGTGCCAGCAGCCATGCCGGGACGGGGAACACTGAAGCTTTCTTT. Encoded protein: CASSHAGTGNTEAFF. Using reference TRBV16 and TRBJ1-1 for the parts outside the CDR3, the full variable domain is GEEVAQTPKHLVRGEGQKAKLYCAPIKGHSYVFWYQQVLKNEFKFLISFQNENVFDETGMPKERFSAKCLPNSPCSLEIQATKLEDSAVYFCASSHAGTGNTEAFFGQGTRLTVV.

The rearrangement uses TRBV6-1 and TRBJ1-1; D is unclear. Germline CDR1 and CDR2: MNHNS and SASEGT. The CDR3 covers 13 residues. The ends were cut back, 2 bases at V and 4 bases at J, with 8 bases in the middle. CDR3 amino acids: CASSETTATEAFF. As DNA, the CDR3 is TGTGCCAGCAGTGAAACTACAGCCACTGAAGCTTTCTTT.

The rearrangement links TRBV11-2 to TRBJ2-5; 7 nucleotides match TRBD1. CDR1 and CDR2 from the germline V gene are SGHAT and FQNNGV. Germline trimming cut 5 bases from V and 5 bases from J; bases unmatched to any gene: 11. The CDR3 sequence is 15 residues long. This CDR3 reads CASSPDRARRETQYF. CDR3 nucleotides: TGTGCCAGCAGCCCCGACAGGGCCCGTCGGGAGACCCAGTACTTC.

The rearrangement joins TRBV28 to TRBJ1-5, with D perhaps matching TRBD1 (6 bases). The ends were cut back, 6 bases at V and 1 base at J, with 22 bases in the middle. The germline CDR1 and CDR2 sequences are MDHEN and SYDVKM. The CDR3 covers 18 residues. The CDR3 spells CASSPGKGERASNQPQHF. CDR3 bases: TGTGCCAGCAGCCCAGGGAAGGGGGAGCGAGCCAGCAATCAGCCCCAGCATTTT.

The chain joins TRBV4-3 to TRBJ1-1; D is unresolved. With 5 bases removed from V and 0 bases from J, the gap between germline ends came to 13 bases. This CDR3 has 15 residues. In germline, CDR1 is LGHNA, CDR2 YSLEER. CDR3 sequence reads: CASSATVFMNTEAFF. The CDR3 DNA reads as TGCGCCAGCAGCGCTACAGTCTTTATGAACACTGAAGCTTTCTTT.